This TCR beta chain was captured in a study of post-analysis software for immune sequencing data. A note on this clonotype: Antigen specificity is unknown. An end of the junction differs from the germline gene, which may be a read error.

The germline V gene encodes CDR1 SGHTA and CDR2 FQGTGA. The CDR3 totals 15 residues. Tagging with unique molecular identifiers was a feature of the TCR beta cDNA libraries. TCRdb fed the PCR reads into MiXCR, producing one record per CDR3 protein. The sample contains 800,000 to 950,000 distinct CDR3 sequences, roughly 50% of which appear only once. Notes on the study in general: Patients carried a handful of TRBV segments more frequently than controls did, and TRBV5-6, TRBV5-1 and TRBV20-1 were among them.

Sequences were obtained from blood. The clonotype originates from a girl aged 5-17 years with multiple sclerosis. The V gene is TRBV7-3, the J gene TRBJ2-1; 13 positions match TRBD2. This CDR3 is CASSQGLAGTDEQLF. Here the CDR3 DNA reads TGTGCCAGCAGCCAGGGACTAGCGGGGACAGATGAGCAGCTCTTC.